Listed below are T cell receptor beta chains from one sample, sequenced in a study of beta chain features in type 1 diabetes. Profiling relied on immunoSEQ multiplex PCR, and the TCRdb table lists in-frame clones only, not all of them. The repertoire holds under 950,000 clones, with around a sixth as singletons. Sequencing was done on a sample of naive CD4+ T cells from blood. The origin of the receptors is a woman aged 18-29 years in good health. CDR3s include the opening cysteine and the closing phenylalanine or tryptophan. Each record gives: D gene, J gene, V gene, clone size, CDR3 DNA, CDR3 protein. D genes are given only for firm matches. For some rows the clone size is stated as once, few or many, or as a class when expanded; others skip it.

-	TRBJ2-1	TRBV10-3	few	TGTGCCATCAGTGAGGGGAGTGGGGGCCATGAGCAGTTCTTC	CAISEGSGGHEQFF
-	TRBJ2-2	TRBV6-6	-	TGTGCCAGCAGTTATGACGGCGTTCCCGGGGAGCTGTTTTTT	CASSYDGVPGELFF
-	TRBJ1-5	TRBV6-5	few	TGTGCCAGCAGTTACTCTTTGGGTAGTCAGCCCCAGCATTTT	CASSYSLGSQPQHF
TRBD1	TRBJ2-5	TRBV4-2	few	TGTGCCAGCAGCCAAGGCCAGGGGGATGTGGAGACCCAGTACTTC	CASSQGQGDVETQYF
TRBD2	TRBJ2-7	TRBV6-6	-	TGTGCCAGCAGTTACCCGGGAGGGCCTTCCGAGCAGTACTTC	CASSYPGGPSEQYF
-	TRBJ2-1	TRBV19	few	TGTGCCAGTAGTCTCCGGCCCCCAAATTGGCAGTTCTTC	CASSLRPPNWQFF
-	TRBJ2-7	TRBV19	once	TGTGCCAGTAGTGGGGGGGCCCGCTACGAGCAGTACTTC	CASSGGARYEQYF
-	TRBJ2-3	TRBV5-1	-	TGCGCCAGCAGCTTGGCTCTCTCCACAGATACGCAGTATTTT	CASSLALSTDTQYF
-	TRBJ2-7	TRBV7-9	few	TGTGCCAGCAGCCCTAGCGAGGCCGGGCAGTACTTC	CASSPSEAGQYF
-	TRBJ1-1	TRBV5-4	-	TGTGCCAGCAGCCTACCGGACAAGAACACTGAAGCTTTCTTT	CASSLPDKNTEAFF
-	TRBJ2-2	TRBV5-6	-	TGTGCCAGCAGCTTGTTCGTTGCAGTTGGGACCGGGGAGCTGTTTTTT	CASSLFVAVGTGELFF
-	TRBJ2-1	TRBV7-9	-	TGTGCCAGCAGCATACTAGCTGGGAATGAGCAGTTCTTC	CASSILAGNEQFF
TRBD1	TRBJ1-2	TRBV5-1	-	TGCGCCAGCAGCTTGGTTCTGCAGGGGGTGAGTGGCTACACCTTC	CASSLVLQGVSGYTF
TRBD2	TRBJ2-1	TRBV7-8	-	TGTGCCAGCAGGAGACTAGCGGGAGATAAGAATGAGCAGTTCTTC	CASRRLAGDKNEQFF
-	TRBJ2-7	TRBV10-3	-	TGTGCCATCAGCTCGGGACAAGAATCCTACGAGCAGTACTTC	CAISSGQESYEQYF
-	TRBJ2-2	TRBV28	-	TGTGCCAGCTCTCGGAGGAAGGGGGTCACCGGGGAGCTGTTTTTT	CASSRRKGVTGELFF
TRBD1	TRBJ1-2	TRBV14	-	TGTGCCAGCAGCCGGGGACAGGGGGCGAACTATGGCTACACCTTC	CASSRGQGANYGYTF
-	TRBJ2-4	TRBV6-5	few	TGTGCCAGCAGTTACTTCCCAGAACTAGCCAAAAACATTCAGTACTTC	CASSYFPELAKNIQYF
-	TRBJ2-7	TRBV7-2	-	TGTGCCAGCAGCTTAGTTCCTCTGCTGGGGAGCTCCTACGAGCAGTACTTC	CASSLVPLLGSSYEQYF
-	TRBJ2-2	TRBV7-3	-	TGTGCCAGCAGTCCGGGGACCGGGGAGCTGTTTTTT	CASSPGTGELFF